These T cell receptor beta chains were read from a single sample in a study of T cell repertoires in aging, cancer and after chemotherapy. TCRdb fed the multiplex PCR reads into MiXCR, producing one record per CDR3 protein. Of some 2,500 distinct CDR3 sequences listed, 23% are singletons. Source material: blood. The receptors derive from a human donor with a solid tumor. Both conserved end residues are part of each CDR3. Each record gives: J gene, V gene, clone size, D gene, CDR3 length, CDR3 protein, CDR3 DNA. A D gene is named only where the DNA matches it firmly. Not every row has a clone size; where given, it reads once, few, many or a size class.

TRBJ1-1,TRBV12-3/TRBV12-4,-,TRBD1,14,CASTRAGGGGTAFF,TGTGCCAGCACCCGAGCCGGGGGAGGGGGCACGGCTTTCTTT
TRBJ1-1,TRBV5-4,-,-,14,CASSLGRVNTEAFF,TGTGCCAGCAGCTTGGGGCGGGTGAACACTGAAGCTTTCTTT
TRBJ1-2,TRBV20-1,-,-,14,CSARDNRELSGYTF,TGCAGTGCTAGGGACAACAGGGAGCTGAGTGGCTACACCTTC
TRBJ1-5,TRBV5-5,-,-,14,CASSEAGASTPQHF,TGTGCCAGCAGCGAAGCAGGGGCCTCTACACCCCAGCATTTT
TRBJ1-6,TRBV20-1,-,TRBD1,14,CSARGTGINSPLHF,TGCAGTGCTAGAGGGACAGGGATCAATTCACCCCTCCACTTT
TRBJ2-7,TRBV5-1,-,-,13,CASSLGQGHEQYF,TGCGCCAGCAGCTTGGGTCAGGGCCACGAGCAGTACTTC
TRBJ2-7,TRBV6-5,large,-,13,CASSPGQTYEQYF,TGTGCCAGCAGCCCCGGACAGACCTACGAGCAGTACTTC
TRBJ2-3,TRBV18,once,-,16,CASSPPMTGLTDTQYF,TGTGCCAGCTCACCACCGATGACAGGCCTGACCGATACGCAGTATTTT
TRBJ2-1,TRBV6-1,-,-,12,CASGLANNKQFF,TGTGCCAGCGGTTTAGCTAACAATAAGCAGTTCTTC
TRBJ2-1,TRBV7-9,medium-sized,-,15,CASSLVTGAIPEQFF,TGTGCCAGCAGCTTAGTCACGGGCGCGATCCCTGAGCAGTTCTTC
TRBJ2-7,TRBV7-2,-,-,14,CASSFPGYNYEQYF,TGTGCCAGCAGCTTTCCAGGATATAACTACGAGCAGTACTTC
TRBJ2-3,TRBV6-4,-,-,15,CASSVGAGDTDTQYF,TGTGCCAGCAGTGTTGGCGCAGGTGACACAGATACGCAGTATTTT
TRBJ2-3,TRBV19,once,-,13,CASSADSTDTQYF,TGTGCCAGTAGTGCCGATAGCACAGATACGCAGTATTTT
TRBJ1-2,TRBV24-1,-,TRBD1,13,CATSENRGDGYTF,TGTGCCACCAGTGAGAACAGGGGAGATGGCTACACCTTC
TRBJ1-6,TRBV4-1,-,-,16,CASSPEGGRYNSPLHF,TGCGCCAGCAGCCCGGAGGGTGGGCGCTATAATTCACCCCTCCACTTT
TRBJ2-2,TRBV6-5,-,TRBD2,15,CASRALAGRTGELFF,TGTGCCAGCAGGGCACTAGCGGGACGAACCGGGGAGCTGTTTTTT
TRBJ2-5,TRBV14,few,-,15,CASSQVGVGVETQYF,TGTGCCAGCAGCCAAGTAGGGGTCGGGGTAGAGACCCAGTACTTC
TRBJ1-1,TRBV4-1,-,-,14,CASSHDTGDTEAFF,TGCGCCAGCAGCCACGATACAGGAGACACTGAAGCTTTCTTT
TRBJ2-5,TRBV7-9,medium-sized,TRBD2,15,CASSTYSGGAETQYF,TGTGCCAGCAGCACATATAGCGGGGGGGCGGAGACCCAGTACTTC
TRBJ2-5,TRBV18,few,TRBD1,16,CASSPYEQGAQETQYF,TGTGCCAGCTCACCATACGAACAGGGGGCCCAAGAGACCCAGTACTTC
TRBJ2-3,TRBV7-7,few,-,14,CASSPGPLGDTQYF,TGTGCTAGCAGCCCCGGGCCTCTAGGAGATACGCAGTATTTT
TRBJ2-7,TRBV20-1,medium-sized,-,13,CSAGAVNSYEQYF,TGCAGTGCTGGAGCGGTGAACTCCTACGAGCAGTACTTC
TRBJ1-3,TRBV19,few,-,13,CASGNRAGNTIYF,TGTGCCAGTGGAAACAGGGCTGGAAACACCATATATTTT
TRBJ2-3,TRBV6-5,large,-,14,CASSNPGLTDTQYF,TGTGCCAGCAGTAACCCCGGACTGACAGATACGCAGTATTTT